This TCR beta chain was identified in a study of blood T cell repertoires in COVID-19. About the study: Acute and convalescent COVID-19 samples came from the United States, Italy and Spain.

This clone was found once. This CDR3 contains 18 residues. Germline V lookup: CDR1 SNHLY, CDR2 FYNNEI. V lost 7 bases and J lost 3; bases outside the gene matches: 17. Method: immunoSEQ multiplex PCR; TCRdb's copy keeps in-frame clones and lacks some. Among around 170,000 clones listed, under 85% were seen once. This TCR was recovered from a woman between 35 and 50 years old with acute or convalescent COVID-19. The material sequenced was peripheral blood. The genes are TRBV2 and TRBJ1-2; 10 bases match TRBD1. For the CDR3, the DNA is TGTGCCAGCATAACGGACCCCCAAAAGACAGGGGGCGACTATGGCTACACCTTC. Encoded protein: CASITDPQKTGGDYGYTF.